Listed here are 32 T cell receptor beta chains from one sample, sequenced in a study of T cell repertoires in cytomegalovirus infection. The antigens these receptors bind are not known. A single record per CDR3 protein comes from TCRdb applying MiXCR to the reads. The table lists fewer than 950,000 distinct CDR3 sequences, about 33% of them singletons, with around 12% in the top ten. This specimen consisted of cultured CD8+ T cells from PBMCs, obtained from culture after CMV antigen stimulation. These TCRs come from a human donor in good health (CMV status not recorded). Some clones in this sample may be carry-over from other donors' samples.

The genes are TRBV6-1 and TRBJ2-2; 10 bases are a match to TRBD2. V was clipped by 4 bases and J by 3 bases; unmatched bases: 5. The germline V gene encodes CDR1 MNHNS and CDR2 SASEGT. CDR3 length equals 16 residues. The CDR3 coding sequence is TGTGCCAGCAGTGCTCTAGCGGGGGCGGACACCGGGGAGCTGTTTTTT. This encodes CASSALAGADTGELFF.

This clonotype appeared a few times. The chain combines TRBV10-3 with TRBJ2-3; 12 bases map to TRBD2. Germline trimming cut 6 bases from V and 4 bases from J; bases unmatched to any gene: 5. CDR1 ENHRY and CDR2 SYGVKD come from the germline V gene. The CDR3 runs 15 residues. CDR3 bases: TGTGCCATCAGAGAGACTAGCGGGGGTCCAGATACGCAGTATTTT. Its protein product is CAIRETSGGPDTQYF.

This clonotype turned up a few times. The chain carries TRBV6-6 and TRBJ1-1; D is perhaps TRBD1 (5 bases). CDR1 and CDR2 (germline): MNHNY, SVGAGI (reference sequence). This CDR3 has 13 amino acids. Between the trimmed V and J ends, which lost 7 bases and 0 bases, there was a span of 9 bases. This CDR3 reads CASTQGMNTEAFF. CDR3 in DNA: TGTGCCAGCACCCAGGGTATGAACACTGAAGCTTTCTTT.

The chain carries TRBV6-2 or TRBV6-3 and TRBJ2-3, with D unclear. The CDR3 loop spans 15 amino acids. Germline CDR1 and CDR2: MNHEY and SVGEGT. V lost 7 bases and J 1 base, leaving 15 bases between the germline ends. The CDR3 region has the DNA TGTGCCAGCACCCGTATTGGGGTGGGCACAGATACGCAGTATTTT. Protein: CASTRIGVGTDTQYF.

The CDR3 loop reads CASSQELRGAREVSSAFF. The CDR3 nucleotides are TGCGCCAGCAGCCAAGAGCTAAGGGGGGCACGAGAGGTATCGTCAGCTTTCTTT. The chain links TRBV4-1 to TRBJ1-1, with D possibly TRBD1 on 6 matching bases. The CDR3 contains 18 residues. The ends were cut back, 0 bases at V and 10 bases at J, with 27 bases in the middle. CDR1 MGHRA and CDR2 YSYEKL come from the germline V gene.

The chain couples TRBV20-1 to TRBJ2-3; 7 positions match TRBD2. This CDR3 comprises 13 residues. V lost 2 bases, J lost 5 bases, and 4 bases stayed unmatched. Germline lookup yields CDR1 DFQATT and CDR2 SNEGSKA (reference sequence). In DNA, the CDR3 is TGCAGTGCTAGAAATCCGGGGGGAGATACGCAGTATTTT. Residues: CSARNPGGDTQYF.

This chain joins TRBV4-2 and TRBJ2-5; TRBD2 agrees at 7 bases. The trim removed 0 bases at V and 7 bases at J, leaving 20 bases unmatched. Germline V gene data show CDR1 as LGHNA and CDR2 as YNFKEQ. CDR3 length: 19 residues. In DNA form, the CDR3 reads TGTGCCAGCAGCCAAGAGCGTTTTTGGGAGGGCGCCGGTCAGGTGACCCAGTACTTC. This sequence encodes CASSQERFWEGAGQVTQYF.

This clonotype was seen a few times. The gene calls are TRBV12-3 or TRBV12-4 and TRBJ1-1; D perhaps matches TRBD1 (5 bases). The CDR3 has 14 amino acids. V was trimmed by 6 bases and J by 1 base, leaving 12 bases between them. This CDR3 reads CASRTGPSNTEAFF. The CDR3 nucleotides are TGTGCCAGCAGGACGGGACCGTCGAACACTGAAGCTTTCTTT.

This clonotype showed up just a few times. The chain uses TRBV6-5 and TRBJ2-7; TRBD1 might be the D (5 bases). V lost 6 bases to trimming and J lost 2 bases, with 14 bases between them. The germline CDR1 and CDR2 sequences are MNHEY and SVGAGI. The CDR3 has 14 residues. The CDR3 reads CASRSGHRTYEQYV. CDR3 sequence (DNA): TGTGCCAGCAGATCTGGACACCGCACCTACGAGCAGTACGTC.

This clonotype was seen only a few times. The chain has TRBV29-1 and TRBJ1-1; D is uncertain. The ends were cut back, 4 bases at V and 7 bases at J, with 7 bases in the middle. There are 10 residues in the CDR3. Germline CDR1 SQVTM, CDR2 ANQGSEA. DNA of the CDR3: TGCAGCGTTGTTGTGAATGAAGCTTTCTTT. Translation: CSVVVNEAFF.

This clonotype appeared many times. This chain uses TRBV6-1 with TRBJ1-5; D gene ambiguous. The V and J ends lost 4 bases and 2 bases respectively, with 9 bases between them. There are 14 residues in the CDR3. Germline loops: CDR1 MNHNS, CDR2 SASEGT. CDR3 bases: TGTGCCAGCAGTGTGGACCGAGGCAATCAGCCCCAGCATTTT. Its protein product is CASSVDRGNQPQHF.

The chain combines TRBV12-3 or TRBV12-4 with TRBJ2-2; D call uncertain. CDR3 length equals 14 residues. Between the trimmed V and J ends, which lost 4 bases and 7 bases, there was a span of 13 bases. CDR3 DNA sequence: TGTGCCAGCAGTTATGGCCAGGCGGACGGGGAGCTGTTTTTT. Its translation: CASSYGQADGELFF.

The chain has TRBV6-1 and TRBJ1-1; D is ambiguous. The CDR3 contains 13 residues. V dropped 8 bases and J dropped 1 base, with 11 bases sitting between them. In germline, CDR1 is MNHNS, CDR2 SASEGT. As DNA, the CDR3 is TGTGCCAGCCTCCGAAAGGGGAACACTGAAGCTTTCTTT. It is translated as CASLRKGNTEAFF.

The genes are TRBV7-9 and TRBJ2-7; 9 nucleotides align to TRBD1. The CDR3 is 13 amino acids. The V gene end was trimmed by 2 bases and the J gene end by 5 bases; junction bases not matched to a gene: 1. CDR1 is SEHNR and CDR2 is FQNEAQ in the germline V gene (reference sequence). The CDR3 sequence is CASSLRQGDEQYV. The CDR3 nucleotides read TGTGCCAGCAGCTTAAGACAGGGGGACGAGCAGTACGTC.

The chain couples TRBV14 to TRBJ1-1; D is ambiguous. CDR1 and CDR2 (germline): SGHDN, FVKESK. V was shortened by 1 base and J by 0 bases, with 9 bases between the two germline ends. This CDR3 has 15 residues. CDR3 nucleotides: TGTGCCAGCAGCCAAGGTCGGTCTTTGAACACTGAAGCTTTCTTT. It translates to CASSQGRSLNTEAFF. The whole variable domain, remainder taken from reference TRBV14 and TRBJ1-1, is EAGVTQFPSHSVIEKGQTVTLRCDPISGHDNLYWYRRVMGKEIKFLLHFVKESKQDESGMPNNRFLAERTGGTYSTLKVQPAELEDSGVYFCASSQGRSLNTEAFFGQGTRLTVV.

This clonotype was found once. The chain joins TRBV4-1 to TRBJ1-2; TRBD1 aligns across 7 bases. V lost 0 bases to trimming and J lost 8 bases; unmatched junction nucleotides: 9. CDR1 MGHRA and CDR2 YSYEKL come from the germline V gene. The CDR3 has 15 residues. The CDR3 bases are TGCGCCAGCAGCCAAGAGGGTAGGGGGCGGGGGGGCTACACCTTC. Its protein product is CASSQEGRGRGGYTF.

The rearrangement links TRBV7-6 to TRBJ2-5; 7 nucleotides align to TRBD1. J gave up 5 bases and V 5 bases, and 11 bases lay outside the gene matches. The CDR3 has 15 amino acids. Germline assignment: CDR1 SGHVS and CDR2 FNYEAQ. CDR3 sequence reads: CASSGRDRAEETQYF. The CDR3 nucleotides read TGTGCCAGCAGCGGTCGGGACAGAGCGGAGGAGACCCAGTACTTC.

This CDR3 is CASSQHGDTEAFF. CDR3 sequence (DNA): TGTGCCAGCAGCCAACACGGGGACACTGAAGCTTTCTTT. This chain joins TRBV6-1 and TRBJ1-1; D is uncertain. In germline, CDR1 is MNHNS, CDR2 SASEGT. CDR3 length: 13 amino acids. Trimming took 6 bases from V and 3 from J, leaving 11 bases between them.

The chain links TRBV9 to TRBJ1-4; D not resolved. This CDR3 comprises 16 residues. The germline V gene has CDR1 SGDLS and CDR2 YYNGEE. Trimming took off 1 base at V and 6 bases at J, with 16 bases between the two ends. CDR3 residues: CASSVSSSEADEKLFF. CDR3 sequence (DNA): TGTGCCAGCAGCGTAAGCTCCTCGGAGGCGGATGAAAAACTGTTTTTT.

The table lists this clonotype with many counts. The chain combines TRBV7-2 with TRBJ2-1; maybe TRBD1 (8 bases). CDR1 is SGHTA, CDR2 FQGNSA, per germline. This CDR3 spans 15 amino acids. Trimming took 4 bases from V and 4 from J, leaving 14 bases between them. DNA for the CDR3: TGTGCCAGCAGCTCCCACAGGGGGGGATACAATGAGCAGTTCTTC. Translated: CASSSHRGGYNEQFF.

Remarks on this clonotype: This may come from a read error, since a much larger clone is one base off. The chain has TRBV7-2 and TRBJ1-2, with 7 bases fitting TRBD1. The CDR3 is made up of 15 amino acids. The germline V gene has CDR1 SGHTA and CDR2 FQGNSA. The CDR3 is CVSSLEEGAAYGYTF. CDR3 in DNA: TGTGTCAGCAGCTTAGAAGAGGGGGCAGCCTATGGCTACACCTTC.

This chain connects TRBV24-1 to TRBJ2-2, with D unresolved. CDR3 length equals 15 residues. Germline CDR1 KGHDR, CDR2 SFDVKD. V lost 7 bases, J lost 2 bases, and 13 bases lay in between. The CDR3, as DNA: TGTGCCACCAGCGCCCAACAGCTCAACACCGGGGAGCTGTTTTTT. Translating gives CATSAQQLNTGELFF.

This clonotype was recorded a few times. The rearrangement links TRBV7-9 to TRBJ2-7; no clear D gene. Trimming stripped 4 bases from V and 0 bases from J, with 13 bases between. This CDR3 spans 15 amino acids. The germline gives CDR1 SEHNR, CDR2 FQNEAQ (reference sequence). The CDR3 DNA reads TGTGCCAGCAGCTCGAAACAGAGCTTCTCCTACGAGCAGTACTTC. Encoded protein: CASSSKQSFSYEQYF.

This clonotype was found many times. The CDR3 loop reads CASSSGTALHF. The CDR3 nucleotides read TGCGCCAGCAGCTCCGGGACAGCTCTCCACTTT. This rearrangement joins TRBV5-1 to TRBJ1-6; 7 nucleotides line up with TRBD1. Germline assignment: CDR1 SGHRS and CDR2 YFSETQ. With 3 bases clipped from V and 16 bases from J, the junction kept 4 bases outside the gene matches. CDR3 size: 11 residues.

This clonotype occurred a few times. The chain combines TRBV10-3 with TRBJ1-2, with a tentative D call TRBD1 (5 bases). The CDR3 has 16 residues. Trimming pared 0 bases from V and 8 bases from J, leaving 19 bases between. CDR1 ENHRY and CDR2 SYGVKD come from the germline V gene. The CDR3 sequence is CAISESAGQDYWGYTF. The DNA of the CDR3 is TGTGCCATCAGTGAGTCGGCGGGGCAGGACTATTGGGGCTACACCTTC.

V gene TRBV15 combines with J gene TRBJ2-1, with TRBD2 as a possible D gene (6 bases). This CDR3 spans 15 amino acids. Germline-derived CDR1 and CDR2 are LNHNV and YYDKDF (reference sequence). V dropped 8 bases and J dropped 3 bases, with 17 bases sitting between them. DNA of the CDR3: TGTGCCACCCTCCCGGGGACGGGGGTCTACAATGAGCAGTTCTTC. Translated: CATLPGTGVYNEQFF.

This clonotype was seen a few times. The J gene is TRBJ2-2, the V gene TRBV7-9; D is tentatively TRBD1 or TRBD2 (5 bases each). Trimming removed 4 bases from V and 3 bases from J, with 12 bases in between. The V gene's germline CDR1 is SEHNR and CDR2 FQNEAQ (reference sequence). This CDR3 is built from 15 residues. The CDR3 region has the DNA TGTGCCAGCAGCTCCTCGAGGGGAGACACCGGGGAGCTGTTTTTT. Its translation: CASSSSRGDTGELFF.

This clonotype was seen a few times. The chain couples TRBV7-6 to TRBJ2-7; 9 bases align to TRBD1. The CDR3 is 19 residues long. V was clipped by 4 bases and J by 5 bases; unmatched bases: 21. Germline lookup yields CDR1 SGHVS and CDR2 FNYEAQ. The CDR3 sequence: CASSSGTGFPNKEGDEQYV. The CDR3 DNA is TGTGCCAGCAGCTCCGGGACAGGGTTTCCAAACAAAGAAGGGGACGAGCAGTACGTC.

This clonotype was counted a few times. The rearrangement joins TRBV7-6 to TRBJ2-5, with D possibly TRBD2 on 7 matching bases. V was pared by 1 base and J by 5 bases, with 14 bases between. This CDR3 comprises 15 residues. The V gene's germline CDR1 is SGHVS and CDR2 FNYEAQ. In nucleotides, the CDR3 is TGTGCCAGCAGCTTAGGCGGCGGGGGCAGTGAGACCCAGTACTTC. Its translation is CASSLGGGGSETQYF.

This clonotype was seen a few times. The chain recombines TRBV10-3 with TRBJ1-1, with D uncertain. This CDR3 is 15 amino acids long. Germline-derived CDR1 and CDR2 are ENHRY and SYGVKD. Trimming pared 0 bases from V and 7 bases from J, leaving 15 bases between. CDR3 in amino acids: CAISESEGLGSEAFF. The CDR3 nucleotides read TGTGCCATCAGTGAGTCGGAGGGCCTCGGCAGTGAAGCTTTCTTT.

In this sample, this clonotype turned up a few times. This chain connects TRBV7-6 to TRBJ2-3; D unresolved. CDR1 SGHVS and CDR2 FNYEAQ come from the germline V gene. V was trimmed by 5 bases and J by 2 bases, leaving 14 bases between them. CDR3 length: 15 amino acids. This CDR3 is CASSTTAVLTDTQYF. The CDR3 coding sequence is TGTGCCAGCAGCACAACGGCAGTCCTCACAGATACGCAGTATTTT. The full variable domain, completed using reference TRBV7-6 and TRBJ2-3, is GAGVSQSPRYKVTKRGQDVALRCDPISGHVSLYWYRQALGQGPEFLTYFNYEAQQDKSGLPNDRFSAERPEGSISTLTIQRTEQRDSAMYRCASSTTAVLTDTQYFGPGTRLTVL.

The chain uses TRBV15 and TRBJ1-4; D unresolved. Germline CDR1 reads LNHNV; CDR2 reads YYDKDF (reference sequence). The ends were cut back, 0 bases at V and 4 bases at J, with 6 bases in the middle. The CDR3 covers 14 residues. The CDR3 DNA follows: TGTGCCACCAGCAGAGATCCGGTTAATGAAAAACTGTTTTTT. This encodes CATSRDPVNEKLFF.